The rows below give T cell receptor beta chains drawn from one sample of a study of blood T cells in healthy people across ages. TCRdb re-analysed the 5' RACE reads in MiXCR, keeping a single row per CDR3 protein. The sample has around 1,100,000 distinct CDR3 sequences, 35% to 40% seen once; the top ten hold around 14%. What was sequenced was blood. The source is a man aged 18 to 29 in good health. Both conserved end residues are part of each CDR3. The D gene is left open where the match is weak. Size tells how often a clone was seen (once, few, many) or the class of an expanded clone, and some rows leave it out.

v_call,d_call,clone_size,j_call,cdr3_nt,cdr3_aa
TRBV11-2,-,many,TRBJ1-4,TGTGCCAGCAGCTTAGGAGGTAGAACGGCAACTAATGAAAAACTGTTTTTT,CASSLGGRTATNEKLFF
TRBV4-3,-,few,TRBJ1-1,TGCGCCAGCAGCCAAGCCGGGACCCACACTGAAGCTTTCTTT,CASSQAGTHTEAFF
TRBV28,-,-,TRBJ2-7,TGTGCCAGCAGTTTATGCGAGCAGTACTTC,CASSLCEQYF
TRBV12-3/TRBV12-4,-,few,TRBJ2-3,TGTGCCAGCAGTTTAGCGGGGGCCGGACGACGCACAGATACGCAGTATTTT,CASSLAGAGRRTDTQYF
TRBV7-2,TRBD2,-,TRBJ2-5,TGTGCCAGCAGGTTTAGAACGGGAGGGACTCAAGAGACCCAGTACTTC,CASRFRTGGTQETQYF
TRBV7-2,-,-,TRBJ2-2,TGTGCCAGCAGCTTACTACAGGGTGCCGGGGAGCTGTTTTTT,CASSLLQGAGELFF
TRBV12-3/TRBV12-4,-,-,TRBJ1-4,TGTGCCAGCAGTTTCCGTGGTAAGGCAGGCAGATCGAAAAAACTGTTTTTT,CASSFRGKAGRSKKLFF
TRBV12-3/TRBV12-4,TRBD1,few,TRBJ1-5,TGTGCCAGCGGATCAGGGGGAAATAGCAATCAGCCCCAGCATTTT,CASGSGGNSNQPQHF
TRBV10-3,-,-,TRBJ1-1,TGTGCCATCAGTAAAGAGGGGGAGAACACTGAAGCTTTCTTT,CAISKEGENTEAFF
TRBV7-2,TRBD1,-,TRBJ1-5,TGTGCCAGCAGCCCCCTCGGGACAGGGAAGAATAGCAATCAGCCCCAGCATTTT,CASSPLGTGKNSNQPQHF